The subject of this entry is one TCR beta chain. This record belongs to a study of blood T cell repertoires in COVID-19. Across the whole study: Donors in the United States, Italy and Spain gave samples during acute or convalescent COVID-19. The cDNA or gDNA used as material had been derived from T cells, B-cell-depleted T cells, or PBMCs.

This CDR3 has 16 residues. Trimming left V 0 bases short and J 3 bases short, with 15 bases between. Per germline, CDR1 SGHTA and CDR2 FQGNSA. Original data processing: Reference gene primer amplification in the assay estimated nucleated cell counts. Using immunoSEQ multiplex PCR, the repertoire was profiled, and TCRdb retains in-frame clones only, with some absent. For V, J and clone size, that table is used; D and trimming come from the DNA. The data contain about 180,000 clones, 80% to 90% of them seen just once; the ten biggest clones take up about 9.6%. This clonotype was obtained from a man aged 50-60 years with active or convalescent COVID-19. The sequencing input was peripheral blood. V is TRBV7-2 and J is TRBJ2-7, with a possible D match to TRBD1 (5 bases). The CDR3 reads CASSLAGSGINYEQYF. DNA for the CDR3: TGTGCCAGCAGCTTAGCAGGTTCAGGGATTAACTACGAGCAGTACTTC.